What follows are 16 T cell receptor beta chains derived from one specimen sequenced in a study of blood T cell repertoires in COVID-19 (dated by TCRdb to 2018 to 2020). Libraries were constructed by the immunoSEQ multiplex PCR assay. TCRdb holds this immuneACCESS table with in-frame rearrangements only. Some clones are missing; in checked studies, unresolved V genes explain under half, and the rest has no known cause. This sample has tens of thousands of clones in its table, and approximately 88% of those were observed once. Clones ranked in the top ten supply about an eighth of the sample. Sequenced sample: peripheral blood. These receptors were obtained from a human donor in a cohort sampled during active COVID-19.

The chain combines TRBV5-1 with TRBJ2-3, with unresolved D. V shed 3 bases and J shed 3 bases, with 11 bases lying between them. The CDR3 extends over 14 amino acids. CDR1 is SGHRS, CDR2 YFSETQ, per germline. The DNA of the CDR3 is TGCGCCAGCAGCTCGGGTGAAGAGACAGATACGCAGTATTTT. Translated: CASSSGEETDTQYF.

This clone was seen a single time. The rearrangement uses TRBV6-5 and TRBJ1-3, with D maybe TRBD1 (5 bases). There are 14 residues in the CDR3. Germline V lookup: CDR1 MNHEY, CDR2 SVGAGI. Trimming cost V 6 bases and J 0 bases, with 9 bases left between them. DNA of the CDR3: TGTGCCAGCAGGTCCGACAGCTCTGGAAACACCATATATTTT. It is translated as CASRSDSSGNTIYF.

J is TRBJ1-4 and V is TRBV2, with D unresolved. Trimming shortened V by 7 bases and J by 5 bases, and 8 bases separated the two germline ends. This CDR3 is 12 amino acids long. Germline values: CDR1 SNHLY, CDR2 FYNNEI. CDR3 sequence reads: CASTGDNEKLFF. The CDR3 coding sequence is TGTGCCAGCACGGGTGACAATGAAAAACTGTTTTTT.

The J gene is TRBJ1-1, the V gene TRBV5-1; D not resolved. The CDR3 sequence is 15 residues long. Germline V gives CDR1 SGHRS, CDR2 YFSETQ. V lost 4 bases, J lost 0 bases, and 13 bases lay in between. CDR3 nucleotide sequence: TGCGCCAGCAGCAGAAACCCCCAGTTGAACACTGAAGCTTTCTTT. Its protein product is CASSRNPQLNTEAFF.

The chain links TRBV24-1 to TRBJ2-1; D is unclear. V lost 7 bases, J lost 6 bases, and 12 bases lay in between. The CDR3 covers 13 residues. Germline values: CDR1 KGHDR, CDR2 SFDVKD. In nucleotides, the CDR3 is TGTGCCACCAGCGGTTCCCCGTTCAATGAGCAGTTCTTC. Protein: CATSGSPFNEQFF.

The V and J genes are TRBV7-2 and TRBJ2-5, with D perhaps TRBD2 (7 bases). Germline CDR1 is SGHTA and CDR2 is FQGNSA. V shed 1 base and J shed 5 bases, with 11 bases lying between them. This CDR3 is built from 14 residues. The CDR3 reads CASSLGGGRETQYF. Here the CDR3 DNA reads TGTGCCAGCAGCTTAGGGGGGGGGCGCGAGACCCAGTACTTC.

Remarks on this clone: A read error is likely, as this CDR3 ends without the conserved phenylalanine or tryptophan. The DNA is omitted, as the CDR3 cannot be located on it reliably, and the CDR3 follows TCRdb's listing. The gene calls are TRBV2 and TRBJ2-7; the table's D call, TRBD1, has no DNA check behind it. The CDR3 is 12 amino acids in total, end residues counted. Looked up from germline, CDR1 is SNHLY and CDR2 is FYNNEI. This CDR3 reads CASSRGTELLHL.

This clone came up once. The chain employs TRBV5-4 and TRBJ2-6; TRBD2 might be the D (5 bases). With 3 bases removed from V and 2 bases from J, the gap between germline ends came to 9 bases. The CDR3 is 15 residues long. CDR1 is SGHNT and CDR2 is YYREEE in the germline V gene (reference sequence). CDR3 bases: TGTGCCAGCAGCTCTGAGGGTACTGGGGCCAACGTCCTGACTTTC. It translates to CASSSEGTGANVLTF.

This clone was observed a handful of times. The V and J genes are TRBV7-8 and TRBJ1-6; TRBD1 aligns across 8 bases. CDR1 is SGHVS and CDR2 is FQNEAQ in the germline V gene. The CDR3 has 15 residues. J lost 6 bases, V lost 5 bases, and 6 bases had no gene match. The CDR3 is CASSRGTGINSPLHF. The CDR3 DNA follows: TGTGCCAGCAGCCGGGGGACAGGCATTAATTCACCCCTCCACTTT.

This chain uses TRBV5-4 with TRBJ1-2, with TRBD1 matching over 7 bases. This CDR3 spans 14 amino acids. Germline CDR1 SGHNT, CDR2 YYREEE (reference sequence). Trimming cost V 3 bases and J 9 bases; bases outside gene matches: 11. CDR3 residues: CASSYAPLTGRYTF. The CDR3 DNA sequence: TGTGCCAGCAGCTACGCGCCGCTGACAGGGCGCTACACCTTC.

The V gene is TRBV2, the J gene TRBJ1-4, with unresolved D. There are 13 residues in the CDR3. Germline V lookup: CDR1 SNHLY, CDR2 FYNNEI. V lost 7 bases, J lost 8 bases, and 14 bases lay in between. CDR3 region: CASTGLGGEKLFF. CDR3 DNA sequence: TGTGCCAGCACTGGACTCGGAGGGGAAAAACTGTTTTTT.

The chain employs TRBV4-2 and TRBJ2-5; 8 positions match TRBD1. V was clipped by 4 bases and J by 4 bases; unmatched bases: 8. Germline CDR1 and CDR2: LGHNA and YNFKEQ. The CDR3 spans 15 residues. The CDR3 protein is CASSRDRGLGETQYF. The CDR3 DNA sequence: TGTGCCAGCAGCCGCGACAGGGGCCTCGGAGAGACCCAGTACTTC.

The rearrangement uses TRBV25-1 and TRBJ2-5; 7 bases line up with TRBD1. CDR3 length: 17 amino acids. V was clipped by 5 bases and J by 1 base; unmatched bases: 13. CDR1 and CDR2 (germline): MGHDK, SYGVNS. Here the CDR3 DNA reads TGTGCCAGCAGTCATGCAGGACAGGCAAAGATCCAAGAGACCCAGTACTTC. Protein: CASSHAGQAKIQETQYF.

The chain employs TRBV10-3 and TRBJ2-5; 9 nucleotides agree with TRBD1. Germline loops: CDR1 ENHRY, CDR2 SYGVKD. CDR3 length: 13 residues. V lost 6 bases, J lost 7 bases, and 6 bases stayed unmatched. In DNA form, the CDR3 reads TGTGCCATCAGACAGGACAGGGGAGGGACCCAGTACTTC. It translates to CAIRQDRGGTQYF.

The J gene is TRBJ1-6, the V gene TRBV28, with 7 bases fitting TRBD1. This CDR3 spans 17 amino acids. The germline V gene has CDR1 MDHEN and CDR2 SYDVKM. Losses at the gene ends were 5 bases for V and 9 bases for J; bases not matched to a gene: 16. The CDR3 coding sequence is TGTGCCAGCAGTCCACCCGGGGACAGTCTCCTGACTTCACCCCTCCACTTT. This sequence encodes CASSPPGDSLLTSPLHF.

J is TRBJ2-7 and V is TRBV24-1; 7 bases match TRBD1. V was clipped by 5 bases and J by 2 bases; unmatched bases: 11. Germline assignment: CDR1 KGHDR and CDR2 SFDVKD. The length of the CDR3 is 16 residues. In DNA, the CDR3 is TGTGCCACCAGTGTCCCCCCGGACAGGCTACCCTACGAGCAGTACTTC. This gives the protein CATSVPPDRLPYEQYF.